Here is one T cell receptor beta chain with its context. Its antigen remains unidentified. The germline CDR1 and CDR2 sequences are SGHRS and YFSETQ. This CDR3 spans 14 amino acids. This sample is drawn from a study of monozygotic twins with inflammatory bowel disease. Overall study findings and caveats: People with IBD had fewer clonotypes in common with others than healthy twins did, especially with disease activity.

Each of TCRalpha and TCRbeta cDNA went through two nested PCRs, lasting approximately 16 and 10 cycles. With the 5' RACE reads reprocessed, TCRdb shows one record per CDR3 protein and no DNA. This specimen shows about 41,000 distinct CDR3 sequences; the ten leading clones hold around 5.3%. This sequence was found in a human donor with ulcerative colitis or Crohn's disease, or a healthy co-twin of an affected twin (not recorded which). The sample was blood. The genes are TRBV5-1 and TRBJ1-1; the D gene TCRdb calls, TRBD1, cannot be checked with no DNA. CDR3 in amino acids: CASSLGSGETEAFF.